This T cell receptor beta chain emerged from a study of blood T cell repertoires in COVID-19. Whole-study context: The origin of the acute and convalescent COVID-19 samples was the United States, Italy and Spain. T cells, B-cell-depleted T cells, or PBMCs provided the cDNA or gDNA that served as material.

Trimming cost V 7 bases and J 8 bases, with 8 bases left between them. This CDR3 is 11 amino acids long. Authors' analysis steps: Researchers report that nucleated cell counts were estimated from reference gene primer amplification. TCRdb's table, derived via immunoSEQ multiplex PCR, lists solely in-frame clones and lacks some. The DNA gave D and trimming, while V, J and clone size come from that table. Among approximately 240,000 clones listed, around four fifths were seen once. The chain recombines TRBV12-3 or TRBV12-4 with TRBJ1-4; D not resolved. The sequenced material came from peripheral blood. The clonotype was recovered from a woman aged 40 to 49 with active or convalescent COVID-19. The CDR3 loop reads CASMRSEKLFF. The CDR3 DNA reads as TGTGCCAGCATGCGATCGGAAAAACTGTTTTTT.